The TCR beta chain under discussion was sequenced for a study of identical twins listed by TCRdb under 2016. Study-level background: The study deep-sequenced TCR alpha and beta repertoires from monozygotic twins, unrelated adults of various ages and cord blood to test whether fetal clonotypes persist. To rule out contamination, the twin experiments were replicated at different times with different library preparation protocols.

Summary of the overall study and its limitations: Recombination models systematically underestimated out-of-frame TCR alpha sharing in monozygotic twins but agreed with sharing between unrelated individuals. Compared with coincidental sharing between unrelated individuals, out-of-frame TCR alpha sequences shared between twins had an excess of sequences with low generation probability. Abundant cord blood beta clonotypes carried fewer insertions; young adult naive repertoires showed a weaker similar trend, while memory repertoires showed none. Zero-insertion analyses could be partly confounded by invariant T cells such as MAIT and iNKT, though diverse VJ usage argued against such confounding for most clonotypes. Because the same donors could not be followed over many years, the conclusions relied on cross-sectional statistical analysis. Excess twin sharing in beta out-of-frame sequences was weaker because fewer shared sequences lowered the signal-to-noise ratio.

In this sample, this clonotype turned up a few times. No antigen is known for it. There are no base qualities to consult, and no much larger clone falls within one base. All donors were healthy Caucasians. Three pairs of female monozygotic twins, all aged about 18 to 30 years, were included in the twin cohort. Positive isolation kits from Invitrogen were used to isolate CD4+ and CD8+ T cell populations. The CDR3 runs 16 amino acids, cysteine and phenylalanine included. Here the CDR3 DNA is all that survives: 48 bases in frame from base 1. The junction shows trimming of 8 bases on V and 4 bases on J, and the gene matches do not reach 14 bases of it. To prepare the library, 5' RACE was applied. The data were produced on an Illumina HiSeq 2000. A universal primer binding site was added through template switching, and the final cDNA carried a unique molecular identifier so that TCR cDNA molecules could be counted accurately. Specific primers in the conserved constant-segment region were used to synthesize first-strand cDNA for TCR alpha and beta chains. To control for contamination, every cDNA library carried two barcodes: a SMART-Mk sample barcode plus Illumina barcodes. Two successive PCR steps introduced TruSeq adapter sequences along with Illumina sample barcodes. The TCR alpha and beta cDNA libraries were sequenced on the Illumina HiSeq platform using custom primers. The original pipeline was this. Raw reads were processed with MiGEC to extract unique molecular identifiers, and MiXCR was used to determine CDR3 positions. For each individual, recombination models were inferred using an EM algorithm with the repgenHMM and IGoR tools. The analysis of shared clonotypes was done with the tcR package in R, with sharing normalized by the product of cloneset sizes. To study raw recombination without the effects of thymic and clonal selection, out-of-frame nonproductive sequences were analyzed. TCRdb reprocessed the public reads (quality trimming at Q25 with fastp, clone calling with MiXCR) and kept in-frame beta chains. Identical CDR3 protein sequences are pooled into one entry, listed with their most common genes and DNA. The V and J calls and clone size come from TCRdb's table, not from the authors' own analysis. For this sample there are around 550,000 distinct CDR3 sequences; nearly 15% appear just once. Of the sample, around 0.4% is held by the ten largest clones.

These records were also assigned to another study, of yellow fever vaccine responses in identical twins. The second publication reports: The T cell response to vaccination in identical twins was reported by the authors to appear partly convergent and partly personalized. In identical twins, the study followed T cell clones that responded to the vaccine with precision.

The sequencing input was CD4+ T cells sorted from blood. This TCR came from a woman aged 18-29 years in good health. The chain is encoded by TRBV12-3 or TRBV12-4 joined to TRBJ2-3; 8 middle bases align to TRBD1. The sequenced DNA is TGTGCCAGCGAAGCAGGGGGCTTGCACTCTGCAGATACGCAGTATTTT. Translated, this is CASEAGGLHSADTQYF.